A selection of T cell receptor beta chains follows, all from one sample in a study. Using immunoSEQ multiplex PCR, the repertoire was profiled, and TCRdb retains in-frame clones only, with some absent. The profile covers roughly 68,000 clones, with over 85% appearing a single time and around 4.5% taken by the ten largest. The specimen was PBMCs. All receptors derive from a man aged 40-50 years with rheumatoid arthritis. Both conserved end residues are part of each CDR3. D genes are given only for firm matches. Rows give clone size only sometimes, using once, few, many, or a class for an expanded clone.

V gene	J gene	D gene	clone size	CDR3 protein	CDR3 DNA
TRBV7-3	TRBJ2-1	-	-	CASSYRESNEQFF	TGTGCCAGCAGCTATAGGGAATCCAATGAGCAGTTCTTC
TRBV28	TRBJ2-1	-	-	CASSFRVGSYNEQFF	TGTGCCAGCAGTTTTCGGGTTGGCTCCTACAATGAGCAGTTCTTC
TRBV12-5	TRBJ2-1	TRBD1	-	CASGSPAPGGNEQFF	TGTGCTAGTGGCTCCCCGGCCCCAGGGGGCAATGAGCAGTTCTTC
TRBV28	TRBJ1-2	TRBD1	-	CASRKGASYGYTF	TGTGCCAGCCGGAAGGGGGCCAGCTATGGCTACACCTTC
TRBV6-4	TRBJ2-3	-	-	CASSLTGGGNTDTQYF	TGTGCCAGCAGCCTGACAGGCGGGGGCAACACAGATACGCAGTATTTT
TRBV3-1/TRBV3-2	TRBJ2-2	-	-	CASTTLGANTGELFF	TGTGCCAGCACAACCTTGGGGGCGAACACCGGGGAGCTGTTTTTT
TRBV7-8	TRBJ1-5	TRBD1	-	CASSLFPWTGETNQPQHF	TGTGCCAGCAGCTTATTCCCTTGGACAGGTGAGACGAATCAGCCCCAGCATTTT
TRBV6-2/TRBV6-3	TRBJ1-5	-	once	CASSSIYSNQPQHF	TGTGCCAGCAGTTCCATTTATAGCAATCAGCCCCAGCATTTT
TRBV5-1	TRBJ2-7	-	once	CASSLNQGKQYF	TGCGCCAGCAGTTTAAACCAAGGGAAGCAGTACTTC
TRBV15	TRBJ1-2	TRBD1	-	CATSRGQGDYTF	TGTGCCACCAGCAGAGGACAGGGCGACTACACCTTC
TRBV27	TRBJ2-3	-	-	CASGEQVGTDTQYF	TGTGCCAGCGGGGAGCAGGTGGGGACAGATACGCAGTATTTT
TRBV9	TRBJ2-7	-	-	CASSPRTVSYEQYF	TGTGCCAGCAGCCCACGGACAGTCTCCTACGAGCAGTACTTC
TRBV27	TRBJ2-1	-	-	CATIPNWGDATEQFF	TGTGCCACCATTCCGAACTGGGGAGACGCAACGGAGCAGTTCTTC
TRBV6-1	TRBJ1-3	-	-	CASSDRGLSSGNTIYF	TGTGCCAGCAGTGACCGCGGCCTCAGCTCTGGAAACACCATATATTTT
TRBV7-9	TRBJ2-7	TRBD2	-	CASSFGLAGASYEQYF	TGTGCCAGCAGCTTTGGACTAGCGGGTGCTTCCTACGAGCAGTACTTC
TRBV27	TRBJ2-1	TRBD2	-	CASSLSLAGGNEQFF	TGTGCCAGCAGTTTATCACTAGCGGGGGGTAATGAGCAGTTCTTC